The source of this T cell receptor (beta chain) is a study of human T cells and chemical hapten exposure. Study overall: In the sensitization step, 2% DPC was placed on about 2 cm by about 2 cm of upper inner arm skin.

Time point specified: pre-sensitization, week 0. Treatment given: therapeutic diphenylcyclopropenone sensitization with weekly scalp DPC. Prior to application of each patch test, blood was drawn. TCRdb reprocessed the RACE reads via MiXCR and lists one record per CDR3 protein. The table shows 38,000 or so distinct CDR3 sequences, with 7.5% to 8% occurring only once. Study findings and constraints: It should be noted that donors had alopecia, so their immune response may differ from healthy people's. Expanded TCRs showed more large CDR3 clusters than pre-sensitization or healthy control sets.

The germline CDR1 and CDR2 sequences are MNHEY and SVGAGI. The V gene end was trimmed by 11 bases and the J gene end by 0 bases; junction bases not matched to a gene: 6. The CDR3 is 15 amino acids. Notes on this clonotype: Its specificity is not known.

The input for sequencing was whole blood, taken in connection with sensitization to the hapten diphenylcyclopropenone (DPC). The genes are TRBV6-5 and TRBJ2-2; the match to TRBD2 covers 10 bases. The receptor comes from a woman in her 50s with alopecia areata. Some clones in this sample may be carry-over from other donors' samples. The CDR3 loop is CAARTSGANTGELFF. In nucleotides, the CDR3 is TGTGCCGCTAGGACTAGCGGAGCGAACACCGGGGAGCTGTTTTTT.